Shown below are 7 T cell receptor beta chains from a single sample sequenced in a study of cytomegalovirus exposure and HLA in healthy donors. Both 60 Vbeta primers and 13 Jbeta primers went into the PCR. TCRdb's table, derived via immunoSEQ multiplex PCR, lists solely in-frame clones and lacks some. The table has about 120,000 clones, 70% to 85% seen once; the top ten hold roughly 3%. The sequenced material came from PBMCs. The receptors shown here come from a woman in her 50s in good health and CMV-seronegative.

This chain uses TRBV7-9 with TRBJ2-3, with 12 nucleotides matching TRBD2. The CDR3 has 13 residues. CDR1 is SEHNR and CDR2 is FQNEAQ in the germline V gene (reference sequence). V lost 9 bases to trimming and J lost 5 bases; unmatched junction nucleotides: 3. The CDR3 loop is CASKLAGGDTQYF. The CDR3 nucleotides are TGTGCCAGTAAACTAGCGGGAGGAGATACGCAGTATTTT.

CDR3 in DNA: TGCGCCAGCAGCCAAGATCAGGGGACTGAAGCTTTCTTT. Protein: CASSQDQGTEAFF. The chain carries TRBV4-3 and TRBJ1-1; D may be TRBD1 (6 bases). Deletions cut 0 bases from V and 5 bases from J, with 7 bases between. Per the germline V gene, CDR1 is LGHNA and CDR2 is YSLEER. The CDR3 runs 13 residues.

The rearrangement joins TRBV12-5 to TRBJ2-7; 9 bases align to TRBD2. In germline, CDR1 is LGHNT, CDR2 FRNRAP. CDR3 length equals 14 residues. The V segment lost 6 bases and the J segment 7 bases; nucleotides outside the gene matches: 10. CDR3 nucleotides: TGTGCTAGTGGCCTGAGCGGGAGGATAGGAGAGCAGTACTTC. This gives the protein CASGLSGRIGEQYF.

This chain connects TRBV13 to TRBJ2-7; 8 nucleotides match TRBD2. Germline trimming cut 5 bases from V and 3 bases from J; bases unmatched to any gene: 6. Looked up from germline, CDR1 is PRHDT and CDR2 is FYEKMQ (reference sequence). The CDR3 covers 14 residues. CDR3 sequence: CASSILAEHYEQYF. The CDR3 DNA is TGTGCCAGCAGCATACTAGCGGAGCACTACGAGCAGTACTTC.

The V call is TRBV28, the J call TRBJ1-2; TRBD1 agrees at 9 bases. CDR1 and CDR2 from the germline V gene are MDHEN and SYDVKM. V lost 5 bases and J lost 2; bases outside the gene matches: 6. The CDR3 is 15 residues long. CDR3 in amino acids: CASSETGGQNYGYTF. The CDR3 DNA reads TGTGCCAGCAGTGAGACAGGGGGGCAAAACTATGGCTACACCTTC.

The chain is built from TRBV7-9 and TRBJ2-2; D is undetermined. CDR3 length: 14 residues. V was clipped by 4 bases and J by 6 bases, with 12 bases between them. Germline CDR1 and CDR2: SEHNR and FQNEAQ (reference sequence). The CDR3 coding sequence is TGTGCCAGCAGCTCCCAGAATGGTCCCGGGGAGCTGTTTTTT. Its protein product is CASSSQNGPGELFF.

As DNA, the CDR3 is TGTGCCAGCAGTTCCCGACTCAATGAGCAGTTCTTC. Protein product: CASSSRLNEQFF. V is TRBV6-5 and J is TRBJ2-1; D is ambiguous. Between the trimmed V and J ends, which lost 4 bases and 6 bases, there was a span of 7 bases. Germline-derived CDR1 and CDR2 are MNHEY and SVGAGI. This CDR3 spans 12 amino acids.